The clone carrying this TCR beta chain was detected many times. Amplification targeted TCR beta CDR3 regions from RNA transcripts. The TCR CDR3 was amplified in a first-round RT-PCR using the HTBI primer set. MiXCR was run by TCRdb on the multiplex PCR reads, yielding one entry per CDR3 protein. This table holds nearly 600,000 distinct CDR3 sequences, around 14% found once. CDR3 size: 13 residues. V was cut by 1 base and J by 2 bases, with 5 bases left in between. Germline values: CDR1 SGHTA, CDR2 FQGTGA. This record belongs to a study of T cells in Graves' hyperthyroidism and ophthalmopathy. The chain recombines TRBV7-3 with TRBJ2-5; no reliable D call. This receptor was identified in a woman aged 25 to 45 with Graves' hyperthyroidism that later progressed to Graves' ophthalmopathy. The sample comprised blood. CDR3 DNA: TGTGCCAGCAGCTTAAACCCGCAAGAGACCCAGTACTTC. Protein: CASSLNPQETQYF.